This T cell receptor (beta chain) was identified in a study of shared clonotypes between healthy human individuals. Note on this clone: The antigen remains undetermined.

Trimming left V 3 bases short and J 0 bases short, with 8 bases between. The CDR3 totals 15 residues. The germline V gene encodes CDR1 MDHEN and CDR2 SYDVKM. The table came from immunoSEQ multiplex PCR; TCRdb's copy has only in-frame clones and leaves some out. The top ten hold approximately 0.3% of the sample, which has around 600,000 clones, 95% to 98% seen once. Notes on the study in general: There were few donors, and this limited the genetic and exposure-history diversity represented. The four-donor shared clonotypes exceeded non-shared clonotypes in generation probability, with non-shared ones scoring lower. Clonotype sharing among donors was thought likely to change with sequencing depth. Naive subsets tended to show greater estimated richness than memory subsets.

Selected positively for CCR7 and CD45RO-negative, naive CD8 cells excluded terminally differentiated effector memory CD45RA+ cells. The sample comprised naive CD8+ T cells sorted from blood. This sequence was found in a young man in good health. The V and J genes are TRBV28 and TRBJ1-4; TRBD1 might be the D (6 bases). This CDR3 reads CASSLDSSTNEKLFF. The CDR3 DNA sequence: TGTGCCAGCAGTTTGGACAGTTCAACTAATGAAAAACTGTTTTTT.